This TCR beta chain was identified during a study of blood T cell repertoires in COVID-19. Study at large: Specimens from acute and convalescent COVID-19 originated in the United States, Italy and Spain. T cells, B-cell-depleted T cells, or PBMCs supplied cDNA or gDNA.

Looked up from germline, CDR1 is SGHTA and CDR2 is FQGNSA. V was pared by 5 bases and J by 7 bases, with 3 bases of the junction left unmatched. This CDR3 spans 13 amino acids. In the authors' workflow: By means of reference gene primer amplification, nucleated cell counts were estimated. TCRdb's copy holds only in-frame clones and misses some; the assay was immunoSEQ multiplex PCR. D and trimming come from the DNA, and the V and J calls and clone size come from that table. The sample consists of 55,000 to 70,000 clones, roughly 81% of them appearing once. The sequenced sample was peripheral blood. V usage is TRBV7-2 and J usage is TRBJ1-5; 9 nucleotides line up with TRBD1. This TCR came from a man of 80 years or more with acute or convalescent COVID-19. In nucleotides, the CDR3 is TGTGCCAGCAGCCAGGACAGGGGCCAGCCCCAGCATTTT. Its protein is CASSQDRGQPQHF.